The 31 T cell receptor beta chains given below trace back to one sample, sequenced in a study of identical twins. A single record per CDR3 protein comes from TCRdb applying MiXCR to the 5' RACE reads. The table includes 550,000 to 700,000 distinct CDR3 sequences, roughly 9.9% detected once. These data are also associated with another study on yellow fever vaccine responses in identical twins.

Sequencing was carried out using PBMCs. These receptors originate from a woman aged 18-35 years in good health.

This clonotype occurred a few times. The chain employs TRBV6-1 and TRBJ2-7; TRBD2 might be the D (6 bases). The CDR3 loop spans 15 amino acids. The germline CDR1 and CDR2 sequences are MNHNS and SASEGT. V gave up 5 bases and J gave up 0 bases, with 14 bases separating them. CDR3 sequence: CASSTGSPGSYEQYF. The CDR3, as DNA: TGTGCCAGCAGTACCGGGAGCCCGGGCTCCTACGAGCAGTACTTC.

The chain combines TRBV7-8 with TRBJ2-3; TRBD2 matches at 9 bases. The germline CDR1 and CDR2 sequences are SGHVS and FQNEAQ. V lost 0 bases, J lost 4 bases, and 11 bases stayed unmatched. CDR3 length: 18 residues. Here the CDR3 reads CASSLAFILAGRADTQYF. Here the CDR3 DNA reads TGTGCCAGCAGCTTAGCATTCATTCTAGCGGGGCGTGCAGATACGCAGTATTTT.

The chain carries TRBV24-1 and TRBJ2-5; D might be TRBD2 (5 bases). V lost 8 bases to trimming and J lost 5 bases, with 14 bases between them. Germline CDR1 and CDR2: KGHDR and SFDVKD. This CDR3 region has 13 residues. The CDR3 spells CATNGESSETQYF. CDR3 sequence (DNA): TGTGCCACCAACGGGGAATCTTCTGAGACCCAGTACTTC.

This clonotype was seen a few times. V gene TRBV29-1 combines with J gene TRBJ1-2; no firm D call. Trimming left V 0 bases short and J 2 bases short, with 19 bases between. Per germline, CDR1 SQVTM and CDR2 ANQGSEA. CDR3 length: 17 residues. CDR3 protein: CSVEDYSSGPKNYGYTF. CDR3 DNA: TGCAGCGTTGAAGATTATTCGTCAGGACCGAAGAACTATGGCTACACCTTC.

This clonotype was observed a few times. The chain couples TRBV20-1 to TRBJ2-2, with D unresolved. V lost 1 base and J 0 bases, leaving 6 bases between the germline ends. The CDR3 length is 14 residues. Germline CDR1 reads DFQATT; CDR2 reads SNEGSKA (reference sequence). This CDR3 reads CSARGWTNTGELFF. The CDR3, as DNA: TGCAGTGCTAGAGGGTGGACGAACACCGGGGAGCTGTTTTTT.

The V gene is TRBV14, the J gene TRBJ2-7, with 7 bases lining up with TRBD2. The V and J ends lost 3 bases and 4 bases, in that order; junction bases with no gene match: 9. CDR3 length: 15 residues. Per the germline V gene, CDR1 is SGHDN and CDR2 is FVKESK. DNA for the CDR3: TGTGCCAGCAGCCAGAGCGGGACTTTCTCATACGAGCAGTACTTC. It yields the protein CASSQSGTFSYEQYF.

The rearrangement links TRBV29-1 to TRBJ2-3; 10 bases are shared with TRBD2. Germline trimming cut 0 bases from V and 4 bases from J; bases unmatched to any gene: 7. CDR1 is SQVTM and CDR2 is ANQGSEA in the germline V gene. There are 16 residues in the CDR3. CDR3 coding DNA: TGCAGCGTTGAAGATCTTCCTAGCGGGAGCTCAGATACGCAGTATTTT. The encoded protein is CSVEDLPSGSSDTQYF.

This clonotype was counted a few times. The chain joins TRBV2 to TRBJ2-7; possibly TRBD1 for D (6 bases). Trimming shortened V by 0 bases and J by 3 bases, and 12 bases separated the two germline ends. From germline, CDR1 is SNHLY and CDR2 FYNNEI. The CDR3 spans 15 residues. The CDR3 DNA reads as TGTGCCAGCAGTGAAGCACAGGGACCGGTCTACGAGCAGTACTTC. Protein: CASSEAQGPVYEQYF.

This clonotype was observed a few times. The chain couples TRBV20-1 to TRBJ1-1; perhaps TRBD1 as D (5 bases). The CDR3 runs 14 residues. V was pared by 3 bases and J by 1 base, with 12 bases between. Germline CDR1 DFQATT, CDR2 SNEGSKA (reference sequence). CDR3 in amino acids: CSARQGQANTEAFF. The CDR3 nucleotides read TGCAGTGCTAGGCAGGGTCAGGCGAACACTGAAGCTTTCTTT.

This clonotype showed up many times. The chain combines TRBV7-9 with TRBJ2-1; D might be TRBD1 or TRBD2, each matching 6 bases. V was trimmed by 3 bases and J by 5 bases, leaving 20 bases between them. In germline, CDR1 is SEHNR, CDR2 FQNEAQ (reference sequence). This CDR3 has 17 amino acids. The CDR3 region has the DNA TGTGCCAGCAGCTTCCCGGTCGGGGGCGCGATGGACAATGAGCAGTTCTTC. It translates to CASSFPVGGAMDNEQFF.

This clonotype was seen a few times. The rearrangement joins TRBV20-1 to TRBJ2-7; 8 positions match TRBD1. The V and J ends lost 6 bases and 4 bases, in that order; junction bases with no gene match: 8. The CDR3 consists of 13 residues. Per germline, CDR1 DFQATT and CDR2 SNEGSKA (reference sequence). The CDR3 loop is CSAQTGERYEQYF. Here the CDR3 DNA reads TGCAGTGCACAGACAGGGGAAAGGTACGAGCAGTACTTC.

The sample holds many counts of this clonotype. The chain uses TRBV7-2 and TRBJ2-2; D ambiguous. Trimming left V 6 bases short and J 2 bases short, with 4 bases between. Germline V gene data show CDR1 as SGHTA and CDR2 as FQGNSA. The CDR3 runs 12 residues. This chain's CDR3 is CASRINTGELFF. The CDR3 DNA sequence: TGTGCCAGCAGGATTAACACCGGGGAGCTGTTTTTT.

The sample holds many counts of this clonotype. This chain links TRBV4-1 with TRBJ1-6, with D unclear. Germline CDR1 MGHRA, CDR2 YSYEKL. Trimming cost V 10 bases and J 7 bases, with 14 bases left between them. This CDR3 has 13 residues. CDR3 DNA: TGCGCCACCGCCGGGTCGCCGAATTCACCCCTCCACTTT. It codes for CATAGSPNSPLHF.

The sample holds many counts of this clonotype. The chain uses TRBV6-1 and TRBJ2-2; 10 bases are shared with TRBD1. The V gene's germline CDR1 is MNHNS and CDR2 SASEGT. The CDR3 is made up of 15 amino acids. The V and J ends lost 9 bases and 4 bases, in that order; junction bases with no gene match: 8. The CDR3 DNA sequence: TGTGCCAGTAAGGAAGGACAGGGGGGCACCGGGGAGCTGTTTTTT. Its translation: CASKEGQGGTGELFF.

V usage is TRBV24-1 and J usage is TRBJ2-3; D not certain. Germline V lookup: CDR1 KGHDR, CDR2 SFDVKD. The length of the CDR3 is 13 residues. Between the trimmed V and J ends, which lost 6 bases and 0 bases, there was a span of 6 bases. This CDR3 reads CATSHSSTDTQYF. In DNA, the CDR3 is TGTGCCACCAGTCACTCTAGCACAGATACGCAGTATTTT.

The chain carries TRBV20-1 and TRBJ2-5; either TRBD1 or TRBD2 may supply D (5 bases each). V gave up 5 bases and J gave up 2 bases, with 15 bases separating them. Germline V gene sequence: CDR1 DFQATT, CDR2 SNEGSKA (reference sequence). This CDR3 spans 14 amino acids. The CDR3 protein is CSAPPGAFQETQYF. CDR3 in DNA: TGCAGTGCTCCCCCCGGGGCTTTTCAAGAGACCCAGTACTTC.

In this sample, this clonotype turned up a few times. The chain uses TRBV4-2 and TRBJ2-7, with 9 bases aligning to TRBD2. Looked up from germline, CDR1 is LGHNA and CDR2 is YNFKEQ. V lost 6 bases and J lost 2; bases outside the gene matches: 8. The CDR3 is made up of 15 amino acids. CDR3 sequence (DNA): TGTGCCAGCAGGGCCTTGACTAGCGGCACCTACGAGCAGTACTTC. Residues: CASRALTSGTYEQYF.

The sample holds many counts of this clonotype. J is TRBJ2-5 and V is TRBV20-1; TRBD1 might be the D (6 bases). Germline V lookup: CDR1 DFQATT, CDR2 SNEGSKA (reference sequence). CDR3 length: 12 residues. V was shortened by 5 bases and J by 5 bases, with 12 bases between the two germline ends. CDR3 loop: CSAYRVPETQYF. CDR3 nucleotide sequence: TGCAGTGCTTACAGGGTCCCTGAGACCCAGTACTTC.

This clonotype has at least ten counts. The rearrangement joins TRBV4-3 to TRBJ2-5, with TRBD2 identical over 10 bases. The CDR3 runs to 15 residues. The V and J ends lost 4 bases and 4 bases, in that order; junction bases with no gene match: 6. CDR1 is LGHNA, CDR2 YSLEER, per germline. DNA for the CDR3: TGCGCCAGCAGCCCGGGAAGCGGGAGGGGAGAGACCCAGTACTTC. Translation gives CASSPGSGRGETQYF.

This clonotype has just a few counts. This chain connects TRBV6-2 or TRBV6-3 to TRBJ2-7; 10 nucleotides agree with TRBD2. This CDR3 has 14 residues. Trimming cost V 5 bases and J 6 bases; bases outside gene matches: 7. Germline V gene lookup returns CDR1 MNHEY and CDR2 SVGEGT. The CDR3 region is CASSRLAGGSEQYF. CDR3 in DNA: TGTGCCAGCAGTCGTTTAGCGGGAGGATCCGAGCAGTACTTC.

Ten or more counts support this clonotype. The chain uses TRBV10-3 and TRBJ2-1, with D possibly being TRBD1 or TRBD2 (6 bases each). The V gene's germline CDR1 is ENHRY and CDR2 SYGVKD. CDR3 length: 16 residues. Between the trimmed V and J ends, which lost 6 bases and 3 bases, there was a span of 18 bases. The CDR3 is CAISERGAGSYNEQFF. As DNA, the CDR3 is TGTGCCATCAGCGAGAGGGGGGCTGGGAGCTACAATGAGCAGTTCTTC.

This clonotype was picked up a small number of times. The rearrangement links TRBV2 to TRBJ2-2; 9 bases are shared with TRBD1. Germline CDR1 is SNHLY and CDR2 is FYNNEI. The CDR3 has 15 amino acids. V was clipped by 1 base and J by 4 bases; unmatched bases: 1. DNA for the CDR3: TGTGCCAGCAGTGAAGGACAGGGGGTCACCGGGGAGCTGTTTTTT. Translating it yields CASSEGQGVTGELFF.

This clonotype appeared a few times. The chain combines TRBV7-9 with TRBJ1-1; TRBD1 agrees at 9 bases. With V trimmed by 5 bases and J by 3 bases, 10 bases remained unmatched. Germline V gene data show CDR1 as SEHNR and CDR2 as FQNEAQ (reference sequence). The CDR3 runs to 16 residues. The CDR3 region is CASSRPQGAADTEAFF. The CDR3 DNA follows: TGTGCCAGCAGCCGACCACAGGGGGCGGCGGACACTGAAGCTTTCTTT.

The V and J genes are TRBV20-1 and TRBJ1-2; TRBD1 matches at 10 bases. V was clipped by 7 bases and J by 3 bases; unmatched bases: 5. CDR3 size: 13 residues. CDR1 is DFQATT and CDR2 is SNEGSKA in the germline V gene (reference sequence). CDR3 in amino acids: CSVPGTGDYGYTF. As DNA, the CDR3 is TGCAGTGTCCCCGGGACAGGGGACTATGGCTACACCTTC.

Only a few counts were recorded for this clonotype. V and J are TRBV7-9 and TRBJ1-4; TRBD1 might be the D (6 bases). This CDR3 is 15 amino acids long. V lost 2 bases and J lost 12, with 19 bases in between. Germline loops: CDR1 SEHNR, CDR2 FQNEAQ (reference sequence). The CDR3 loop is CASSLIATGIGELFF. The CDR3 nucleotides are TGTGCCAGCAGCTTAATAGCGACAGGAATTGGGGAACTGTTTTTT.

This clonotype was recorded many times. CDR3 region: CASSQDPRGELFF. CDR3 DNA: TGTGCCAGCAGCCAAGATCCCCGGGGGGAGCTGTTTTTT. V usage is TRBV3-1 and J usage is TRBJ2-2; D unresolved. V gave up 0 bases and J gave up 8 bases, with 7 bases separating them. The CDR3 runs 13 residues. CDR1 is LGHDT and CDR2 is YNNKEL in the germline V gene (reference sequence).

This clonotype was seen more than once but under ten times. V and J are TRBV11-2 and TRBJ2-7; D perhaps matches TRBD1 (6 bases). V was pared by 3 bases and J by 4 bases, with 13 bases between. Per germline, CDR1 SGHAT and CDR2 FQNNGV. This CDR3 spans 14 amino acids. The CDR3 DNA is TGTGCCAGCAGCTTCCTCCAGGACAGTTACGAGCAGTACTTC. Its translation: CASSFLQDSYEQYF.

At least ten counts were recorded for this clonotype. The CDR3 loop is CSATESRPPGNTIYF. Here the CDR3 DNA reads TGCAGTGCTACCGAAAGTAGGCCTCCTGGAAACACCATATATTTT. This rearrangement joins TRBV20-1 to TRBJ1-3; D gene ambiguous. CDR3 length: 15 amino acids. The germline V gene has CDR1 DFQATT and CDR2 SNEGSKA (reference sequence). V was trimmed by 4 bases and J by 2 bases, leaving 15 bases between them.

This clonotype was seen more than once but under ten times. The CDR3 loop reads CASSRTIDTEAFF. Here the CDR3 DNA reads TGTGCCAGTTCAAGGACGATCGACACTGAAGCTTTCTTT. The rearrangement uses TRBV7-2 and TRBJ1-1, with D hard to call. V was shortened by 9 bases and J by 3 bases, with 14 bases between the two germline ends. The CDR3 consists of 13 residues. The germline gives CDR1 SGHTA, CDR2 FQGNSA.

This clonotype was observed at least ten times. This chain connects TRBV28 to TRBJ1-1; 7 positions match TRBD1. There are 15 residues in the CDR3. Germline values: CDR1 MDHEN, CDR2 SYDVKM. Trimming took 5 bases from V and 5 from J; bases not matched to a gene: 11. The CDR3 sequence: CASSGRRGRETEAFF. In DNA, the CDR3 is TGTGCCAGCAGTGGTCGAAGGGGGCGGGAGACTGAAGCTTTCTTT.

In this sample, this clonotype turned up a few times. The rearrangement uses TRBV14 and TRBJ1-1; no clear D gene. Trimming removed 1 base from V and 0 bases from J, with 12 bases in between. CDR1 and CDR2 (germline): SGHDN, FVKESK. The CDR3 has 16 residues. The CDR3 coding sequence is TGTGCCAGCAGCCAAGCCGAACAGACCCTGAACACTGAAGCTTTCTTT. It yields the protein CASSQAEQTLNTEAFF.